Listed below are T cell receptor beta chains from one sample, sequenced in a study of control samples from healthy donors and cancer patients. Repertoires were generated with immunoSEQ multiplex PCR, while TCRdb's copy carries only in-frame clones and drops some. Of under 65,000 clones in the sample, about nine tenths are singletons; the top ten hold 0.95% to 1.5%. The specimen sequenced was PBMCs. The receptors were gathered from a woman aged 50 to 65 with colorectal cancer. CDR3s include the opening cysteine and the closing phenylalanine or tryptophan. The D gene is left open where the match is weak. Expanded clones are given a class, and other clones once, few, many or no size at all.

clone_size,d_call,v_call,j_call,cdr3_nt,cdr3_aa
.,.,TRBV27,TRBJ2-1,TGTGCCAGCACCAAAGAAGGACACGGGTTCGGTGAGCAGTTCTTC,CASTKEGHGFGEQFF
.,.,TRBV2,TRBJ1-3,TGTGCCAGCAGTGAGAGGGAGGGTCGAAACACCATATATTTT,CASSEREGRNTIYF
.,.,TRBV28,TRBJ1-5,TGTGCCAGCAGCCCCGGGGGGAACTTCCAGCCCCAGCATTTT,CASSPGGNFQPQHF
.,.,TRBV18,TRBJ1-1,TGTGCCAGCTCACCGGGACGTAGGACTGAAGCTTTCTTT,CASSPGRRTEAFF
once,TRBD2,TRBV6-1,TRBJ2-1,TGTGCCAGCAGTGAAACGTCTAGCGGGTACAATGAGCAGTTCTTC,CASSETSSGYNEQFF
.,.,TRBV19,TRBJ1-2,TGTGCCAGTAGTATTGGGGTAGGGATTAACTATGGCTACACCTTC,CASSIGVGINYGYTF
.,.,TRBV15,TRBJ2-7,TGTGCCACCAGCAGAGATCTCGGGGTAGCCCTGAACGAGCAGTACTTC,CATSRDLGVALNEQYF
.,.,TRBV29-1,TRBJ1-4,TGCAGCGTTGAGGGGATGCAGGGGGAAAAACTGTTTTTT,CSVEGMQGEKLFF
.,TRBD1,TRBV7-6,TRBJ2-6,TGTGCCAGCAGCCTACGCATTAGGGACAGGTCGGCCTCTGGGGCCAACGTCCTGACTTTC,CASSLRIRDRSASGANVLTF
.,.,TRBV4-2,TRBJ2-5,TGTGCCAGCAGCCAAGTCGCACAGGGGAGGGAAGAGACCCAGTACTTC,CASSQVAQGREETQYF
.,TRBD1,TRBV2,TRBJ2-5,TGTGCCAGCAGGGGGGACAGGGGGCGCGGGGAGACCCAGTACTTC,CASRGDRGRGETQYF
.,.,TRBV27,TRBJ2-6,TGTGCCAGCAGTGCAGGGGCAGGATCTGGGGCCAACGTCCTGACTTTC,CASSAGAGSGANVLTF
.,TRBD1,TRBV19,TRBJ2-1,TGTGCCAGTATCATGAGACAGGGGGATGAGCAGTTCTTC,CASIMRQGDEQFF
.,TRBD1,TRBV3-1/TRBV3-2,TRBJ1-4,TGTGCCAGCAGCCAAGTTCGGGACAGGGGTATAGCTAATGAAAAACTGTTTTTT,CASSQVRDRGIANEKLFF
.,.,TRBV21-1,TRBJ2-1,TGTGCCAGCAGCAAAGCGGACTACAATGAGCAGTTCTTC,CASSKADYNEQFF
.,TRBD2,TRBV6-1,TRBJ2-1,TGTGCCAGCAGTGCCGTGTCGACTAGCGGGGGCATGATTAAGCAGTTCTTC,CASSAVSTSGGMIKQFF
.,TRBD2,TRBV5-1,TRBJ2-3,TGCGCCAGCAGCCCGGGAGGTGGGGGAAGCACAGATACGCAGTATTTT,CASSPGGGGSTDTQYF
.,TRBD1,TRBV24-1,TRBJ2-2,TGTGCCACCAGTGATGAAGGGACAGCCACGAACACCGGGGAGCTGTTTTTT,CATSDEGTATNTGELFF
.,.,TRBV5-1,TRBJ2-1,TGCGCCAGCAGCTTCCCCGGGGCAGGGGAAGGGGAGCAGTTCTTC,CASSFPGAGEGEQFF
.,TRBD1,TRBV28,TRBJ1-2,TGTGCCAGCAGATTGACAGGGGCGACCTATGGCTACACCTTC,CASRLTGATYGYTF
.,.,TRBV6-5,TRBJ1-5,TGTGCCAGCTCTATTTCAGGTTCTGGCAATCAGCCCCAGCATTTT,CASSISGSGNQPQHF
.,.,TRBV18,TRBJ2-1,TGTGCCAGCTCACCCTTGGGGCGCGGACAACTAGCAACGGGTTACAATGAGCAGTTCTTC,CASSPLGRGQLATGYNEQFF
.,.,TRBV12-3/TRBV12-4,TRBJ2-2,TGTGCCAGCAGCTCATTCGCGTCCGGGGAGCTGTTTTTT,CASSSFASGELFF
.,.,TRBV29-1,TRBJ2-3,TGCAGCGCCGAACTAGGGAACACAGATACGCAGTATTTT,CSAELGNTDTQYF
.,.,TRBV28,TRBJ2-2,TGTGCCAGCTCGCGCCTGGAGAACACCGGGGAGCTGTTTTTT,CASSRLENTGELFF
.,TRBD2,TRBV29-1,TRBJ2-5,TGCAGCGTCGATGACTTGACTAGCGGGCAAGAGACCCAGTACTTC,CSVDDLTSGQETQYF